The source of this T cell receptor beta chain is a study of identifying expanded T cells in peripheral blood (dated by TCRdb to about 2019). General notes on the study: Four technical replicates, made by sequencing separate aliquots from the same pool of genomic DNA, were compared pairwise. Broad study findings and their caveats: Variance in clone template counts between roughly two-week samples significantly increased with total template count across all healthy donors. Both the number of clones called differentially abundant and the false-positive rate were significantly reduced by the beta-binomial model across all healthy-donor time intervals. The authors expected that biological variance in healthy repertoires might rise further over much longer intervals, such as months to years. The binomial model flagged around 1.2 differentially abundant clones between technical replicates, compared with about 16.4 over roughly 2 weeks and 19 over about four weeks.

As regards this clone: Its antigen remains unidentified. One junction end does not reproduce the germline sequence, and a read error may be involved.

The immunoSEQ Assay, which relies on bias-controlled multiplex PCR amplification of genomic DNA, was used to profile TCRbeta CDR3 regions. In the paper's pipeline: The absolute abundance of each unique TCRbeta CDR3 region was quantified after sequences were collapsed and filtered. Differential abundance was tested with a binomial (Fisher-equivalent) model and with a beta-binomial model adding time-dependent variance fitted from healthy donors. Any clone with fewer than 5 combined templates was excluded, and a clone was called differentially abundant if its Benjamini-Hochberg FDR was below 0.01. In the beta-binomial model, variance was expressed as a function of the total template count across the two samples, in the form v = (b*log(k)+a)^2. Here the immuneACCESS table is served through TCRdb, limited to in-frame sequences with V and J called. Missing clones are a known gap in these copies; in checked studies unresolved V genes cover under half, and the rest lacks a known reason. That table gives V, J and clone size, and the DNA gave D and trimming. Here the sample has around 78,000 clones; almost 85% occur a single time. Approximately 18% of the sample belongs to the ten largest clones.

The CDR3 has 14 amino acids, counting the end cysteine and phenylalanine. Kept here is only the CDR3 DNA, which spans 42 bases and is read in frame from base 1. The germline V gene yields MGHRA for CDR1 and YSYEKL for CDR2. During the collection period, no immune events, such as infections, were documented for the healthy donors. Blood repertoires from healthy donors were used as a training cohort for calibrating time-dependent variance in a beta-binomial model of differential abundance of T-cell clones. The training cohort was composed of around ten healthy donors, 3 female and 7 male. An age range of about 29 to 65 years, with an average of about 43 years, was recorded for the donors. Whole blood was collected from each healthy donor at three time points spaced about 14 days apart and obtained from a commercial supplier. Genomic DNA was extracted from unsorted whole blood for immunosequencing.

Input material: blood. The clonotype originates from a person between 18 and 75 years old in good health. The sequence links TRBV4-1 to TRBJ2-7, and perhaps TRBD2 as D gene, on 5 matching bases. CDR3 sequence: CASSSGSGIYEQHF. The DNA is TGCGCCAGCAGCTCCGGGTCGGGGATCTACGAGCAGCACTTC.